The rows below give T cell receptor beta chains drawn from one sample of a study of CD8 T cells in Susac syndrome. TCRdb called the immunoSEQ multiplex PCR reads again in MiXCR, with one record for every CDR3 protein. The sample gives roughly 200,000 distinct CDR3 sequences, approximately 95% of which show up once; 0.082% is in the top ten. Sequences were obtained from CD4+ T cells from PBMCs. Source of these receptors: a human donor with multiple sclerosis. Each CDR3 is given with its conserved first and last residue. A D gene is named only where the DNA matches it firmly. Size is omitted from some rows. Given values are once, few, many or a class for expanded clones.

.	TRBV5-6	.	TRBJ1-1	CASSYELLRDAEAFF	TGTGCCAGCAGCTATGAGCTCCTTCGGGACGCTGAAGCTTTCTTT
.	TRBV12-3/TRBV12-4	.	TRBJ1-4	CASSHDLKEKLFF	TGTGCCAGCAGTCACGATTTGAAGGAAAAACTGTTTTTT
.	TRBV28	.	TRBJ2-7	CASRRDYEQYF	TGTGCCAGCAGGAGAGATTACGAGCAGTACTTC
.	TRBV25-1	.	TRBJ2-3	CASTPNDDTQYF	TGTGCCAGCACCCCGAACGATGATACGCAGTATTTT
TRBD1	TRBV5-1	.	TRBJ1-5	CASSLADRVAVKHQPQHF	TGCGCCAGCAGCTTGGCGGACAGGGTCGCCGTTAAGCATCAGCCCCAGCATTTT
TRBD1	TRBV5-1	.	TRBJ1-6	CASSPTTGESPLHF	TGCGCCAGCAGCCCTACCACAGGGGAGTCACCCCTCCACTTT
.	TRBV4-2	.	TRBJ1-6	CASNPGAQITPLHF	TGTGCCAGCAACCCGGGGGCCCAAATAACACCCCTCCACTTT
.	TRBV30	.	TRBJ1-4	CAWSVGLQEKLFF	TGTGCCTGGAGTGTAGGTCTTCAGGAAAAACTGTTTTTT
.	TRBV13	.	TRBJ2-6	CASSLSRIGANVLTF	TGTGCCAGCAGCTTATCTAGGATTGGGGCCAACGTCCTGACTTTC
.	TRBV20-1	.	TRBJ2-1	CSASGTRAGEQFF	TGCAGTGCTAGTGGAACCAGGGCGGGTGAGCAGTTCTTC
TRBD2	TRBV4-2	.	TRBJ2-1	CASSLLLAGLPNEQFF	TGTGCCAGCAGCCTCCTACTAGCGGGGCTTCCAAATGAGCAGTTCTTC
TRBD1	TRBV12-3/TRBV12-4	.	TRBJ2-5	CASSKTGGMYQETQYF	TGTGCCAGCAGTAAAACAGGGGGCATGTACCAAGAGACCCAGTACTTC
.	TRBV12-3/TRBV12-4	once	TRBJ2-6	CASSHRVSGANVLTF	TGTGCCAGCAGTCACAGGGTGTCTGGGGCCAACGTCCTGACTTTC
.	TRBV11-2	.	TRBJ2-2	CASSLTRDTGELFF	TGTGCCAGCAGCTTGACTAGGGACACCGGGGAGCTGTTTTTT
TRBD2	TRBV20-1	.	TRBJ2-1	CSADSGGNYNEQFF	TGCAGTGCTGACAGCGGGGGCAACTACAATGAGCAGTTCTTC
.	TRBV6-5	.	TRBJ1-2	CASSWVGDAGYTF	TGTGCCAGCTCCTGGGTCGGGGATGCTGGCTACACCTTC
.	TRBV5-6	.	TRBJ1-1	CASSSLRTEAFF	TGTGCCAGCAGCTCGCTAAGGACTGAAGCTTTCTTT
TRBD1	TRBV29-1	.	TRBJ2-1	CSVEGTGVYNEQFF	TGCAGCGTTGAGGGGACAGGGGTGTACAATGAGCAGTTCTTC
TRBD2	TRBV20-1	.	TRBJ2-2	CSARDGGLVSGELFF	TGCAGTGCTAGAGATGGGGGACTAGTGTCCGGGGAGCTGTTTTTT
.	TRBV3-1	.	TRBJ1-1	CASSRPGAGWPEAFF	TGTGCCAGCAGCCGCCCCGGGGCAGGATGGCCTGAAGCTTTCTTT
.	TRBV2	.	TRBJ1-2	CASSEGYWGYTF	TGTGCCAGCAGTGAAGGGTATTGGGGCTACACCTTC
TRBD1	TRBV24-1	.	TRBJ2-3	CATSDPTGTATDTQYF	TGTGCCACCAGTGATCCTACCGGGACAGCCACAGATACGCAGTATTTT
.	TRBV29-1	.	TRBJ2-3	CSATPVGGFTDTQYF	TGCAGCGCGACACCCGTAGGGGGATTCACAGATACGCAGTATTTT
.	TRBV30	.	TRBJ2-6	CAWSAGSGANVLTF	TGTGCCTGGAGTGCAGGGTCTGGGGCCAACGTCCTGACTTTC
.	TRBV3-1	few	TRBJ1-2	CASSQETAYGYTF	TGTGCCAGCAGCCAAGAGACTGCCTATGGCTACACCTTC
.	TRBV27	once	TRBJ1-5	CAAAGAGQPQHF	TGTGCCGCGGCAGGGGCCGGGCAGCCCCAGCATTTT
TRBD2	TRBV12-3/TRBV12-4	once	TRBJ2-1	CASSNGLAGSNEQFF	TGTGCCAGCAGCAATGGACTAGCGGGGAGCAATGAGCAGTTCTTC
.	TRBV2	.	TRBJ2-5	CASSEVSETQYF	TGTGCCAGCAGTGAAGTCTCGGAGACCCAGTACTTC
.	TRBV3-1	.	TRBJ1-6	CASSLPGLGSPLHF	TGTGCCAGCAGCCTCCCGGGGTTGGGATCACCCCTCCACTTT
TRBD2	TRBV7-2	.	TRBJ2-1	CASSLSSGGGNEQFF	TGTGCCAGCAGCTTATCAAGCGGGGGCGGGAATGAGCAGTTCTTC
.	TRBV7-3	.	TRBJ1-6	CASSSSLVHSPLHF	TGTGCCAGCAGCTCTTCCCTTGTTCATTCACCCCTCCACTTT
TRBD2	TRBV30	.	TRBJ2-3	CASSGLAPTDTQYF	TGTGCCAGTAGCGGACTAGCGCCCACAGATACGCAGTATTTT
TRBD1	TRBV9	.	TRBJ1-1	CASSVDRDTEAFF	TGTGCCAGCAGCGTTGACAGGGACACTGAAGCTTTCTTT
.	TRBV3-1	.	TRBJ2-4	CASSQGGGRKNIQYF	TGTGCCAGCAGCCAGGGCGGGGGCCGGAAAAACATTCAGTACTTC
TRBD2	TRBV12-3/TRBV12-4	.	TRBJ2-1	CASSFSGGDNEQFF	TGTGCCAGCAGTTTCAGCGGGGGGGACAATGAGCAGTTCTTC
TRBD2	TRBV9	.	TRBJ2-3	CASSVGTSGGTDTQYF	TGTGCCAGCAGCGTGGGGACTAGCGGGGGAACAGATACGCAGTATTTT
TRBD1	TRBV20-1	.	TRBJ1-1	CSAKSGTGRNTEAFF	TGCAGTGCAAAGAGCGGGACAGGGCGGAACACTGAAGCTTTCTTT
.	TRBV30	.	TRBJ1-2	CASGTPINYGYTF	TGTGCCTCCGGGACGCCGATAAACTATGGCTACACCTTC
TRBD1	TRBV27	.	TRBJ1-6	CASSLSITGESPLHF	TGTGCCAGCAGTTTATCGATAACAGGGGAATCACCCCTCCACTTT
.	TRBV20-1	once	TRBJ1-2	CSARTPTAYGYTF	TGCAGTGCTCGGACCCCAACAGCCTATGGCTACACCTTC
.	TRBV20-1	.	TRBJ2-3	CSAHQLGDLDTQYF	TGCAGTGCTCACCAACTAGGGGACTTAGATACGCAGTATTTT
TRBD1	TRBV29-1	.	TRBJ1-2	CSVPRTGGLYGYTF	TGCAGCGTCCCGAGGACAGGGGGCCTTTATGGCTACACCTTC
.	TRBV5-1	.	TRBJ1-1	CASKGGNVPNTEAFF	TGCGCCAGCAAGGGGGGAAATGTCCCGAACACTGAAGCTTTCTTT
.	TRBV29-1	.	TRBJ1-1	CSVRQAPGTEAFF	TGCAGCGTTAGGCAGGCACCGGGGACTGAAGCTTTCTTT
.	TRBV5-4	.	TRBJ1-6	CASSLGGRSRNSPLHF	TGTGCCAGCAGCTTGGGAGGGAGATCGAGGAATTCACCCCTCCACTTT
TRBD1	TRBV2	.	TRBJ2-3	CASKRQGAPDTQYF	TGTGCCAGCAAGAGGCAGGGGGCTCCTGATACGCAGTATTTT
.	TRBV12-3/TRBV12-4	.	TRBJ1-1	CASSISLPEAFF	TGTGCCAGCAGTATCTCCCTCCCTGAAGCTTTCTTT
TRBD1	TRBV6-6	once	TRBJ2-3	CASNIGTGRTDTQYF	TGTGCCAGCAACATCGGGACAGGGAGGACAGATACGCAGTATTTT
.	TRBV3-1	once	TRBJ2-7	CASSQSGLSEQYF	TGTGCCAGCAGCCAATCGGGGCTATCCGAGCAGTACTTC
.	TRBV29-1	.	TRBJ1-2	CSVDGLGAVNYGYTF	TGCAGCGTTGATGGGCTAGGGGCAGTTAACTATGGCTACACCTTC
.	TRBV29-1	.	TRBJ1-6	CSVQKNDNSPLHF	TGCAGCGTACAGAAGAATGATAATTCACCCCTCCACTTT
.	TRBV19	.	TRBJ1-5	CASSMSGSNQPQHF	TGTGCCAGTAGTATGTCGGGCAGCAATCAGCCCCAGCATTTT
.	TRBV11-2	.	TRBJ1-2	CASSFMSGGYTF	TGTGCCAGCAGCTTCATGTCCGGTGGCTACACCTTC